Presented here are 14 T cell receptor beta chains from one specimen sequenced in a study of blood T cell repertoires in COVID-19. Sequencing used immunoSEQ multiplex PCR; TCRdb keeps in-frame clones, though not all of them. The sample shows over 150,000 clones, roughly 85% of them seen only once. Sequencing was performed on PBMCs or T cells enriched from blood (not recorded which). Receptor source: a woman aged 70-85 years in a cohort exposed to, infected with or recovered from COVID-19 (not recorded which).

V usage is TRBV2 and J usage is TRBJ1-4; D ambiguous. V was shortened by 8 bases and J by 0 bases, with 7 bases between the two germline ends. The germline CDR1 and CDR2 sequences are SNHLY and FYNNEI. The CDR3 totals 13 residues. CDR3 loop: CASSRATNEKLFF. The CDR3, as DNA: TGTGCCAGCTCGAGAGCAACTAATGAAAAACTGTTTTTT.

This chain connects TRBV29-1 to TRBJ2-2; perhaps TRBD2 as D (5 bases). Deletions cut 5 bases from V and 4 bases from J, with 11 bases between. Germline CDR1 SQVTM, CDR2 ANQGSEA. The CDR3 extends over 13 amino acids. Here the CDR3 DNA reads TGCAGCGTTTTAGTGGGGAGCACCGGGGAGCTGTTTTTT. This encodes CSVLVGSTGELFF.

This clone was observed a few times. The chain recombines TRBV10-1 with TRBJ1-2; D gene unclear. CDR3 length equals 13 residues. CDR1 is WNHNN, CDR2 SYGVQD, per germline (reference sequence). Trimming took off 3 bases at V and 4 bases at J, with 9 bases between the two ends. CDR3 DNA: TGCGCCAGCAGTGAAGACATCTCCTATGGCTACACCTTC. This translates into CASSEDISYGYTF.

The gene calls are TRBV6-2 or TRBV6-3 and TRBJ1-5, with 8 bases identical to TRBD1. The CDR3 loop spans 13 amino acids. V gave up 5 bases and J gave up 7 bases; unmatched junction bases: 4. Germline V CDR1 and CDR2: MNHEY, SVGEGT. In DNA, the CDR3 is TGTGCCAGCAGTCCGGGACAGGTGCAGCCCCAGCATTTT. Amino acid sequence: CASSPGQVQPQHF.

The V gene is TRBV7-3, the J gene TRBJ2-1; the match to TRBD2 covers 12 bases. Per the germline V gene, CDR1 is SGHTA and CDR2 is FQGTGA. Trimming took 5 bases from V and 1 from J; bases not matched to a gene: 6. CDR3 length: 17 residues. CDR3 region: CASSPGLAGQSYNEQFF. The CDR3 nucleotides are TGTGCCAGCAGCCCGGGACTAGCGGGCCAATCCTACAATGAGCAGTTCTTC.

This clone appeared a few times. V is TRBV13 and J is TRBJ1-2; 11 bases align to TRBD1. Germline V gene sequence: CDR1 PRHDT, CDR2 FYEKMQ (reference sequence). V lost 5 bases and J lost 8; bases outside the gene matches: 7. The CDR3 covers 14 residues. The CDR3 protein is CASSEGQGALGYTF. The DNA of the CDR3 is TGTGCCAGCAGCGAAGGACAGGGGGCTCTGGGCTACACCTTC.

The chain employs TRBV11-3 and TRBJ2-1; 11 bases are shared with TRBD1. With V trimmed by 3 bases and J by 6 bases, 7 bases remained unmatched. This CDR3 is built from 16 residues. Germline assignment: CDR1 SGHNT and CDR2 YENEEA. The CDR3 here is CASSFRGQGASNEQFF. CDR3 coding DNA: TGTGCCAGCAGCTTCCGAGGACAGGGGGCGAGCAATGAGCAGTTCTTC. Full variable domain (missing parts from reference TRBV11-3 and TRBJ2-1): EAGVVQSPRYKIIEKKQPVAFWCNPISGHNTLYWYLQNLGQGPELLIRYENEEAVDDSQLPKDRFSAERLKGVDSTLKIQPAELGDSAVYLCASSFRGQGASNEQFFGPGTRLTVL.

The chain has TRBV10-1 and TRBJ2-7, with D possibly TRBD1 on 6 matching bases. Trimming removed 3 bases at V and 6 bases at J, with 12 bases between. There are 13 residues in the CDR3. Germline assignment: CDR1 WNHNN and CDR2 SYGVQD (reference sequence). The CDR3 sequence is CASSDTRGREQYF. The CDR3 nucleotides are TGCGCCAGCAGTGACACCAGGGGTCGCGAGCAGTACTTC.

The CDR3 region is CASSHPDRVGSPLHF. CDR3 DNA sequence: TGCGCCAGCAGCCACCCGGACAGGGTGGGTTCACCCCTCCACTTT. V and J are TRBV4-1 and TRBJ1-6, with 8 bases matching TRBD1. CDR3 length: 15 amino acids. Germline CDR1 and CDR2: MGHRA and YSYEKL. Losses at the gene ends were 3 bases for V and 9 bases for J; bases not matched to a gene: 7.

This clone was seen just once. J is TRBJ2-6 and V is TRBV7-9, with 7 bases that match TRBD2. This CDR3 contains 15 residues. CDR1 and CDR2 (germline): SEHNR, FQNEAQ (reference sequence). The DNA of the CDR3 is TGTGCGGGGGGGTTCCTGGACTCTGGGGCCAACGTCCTGACTTTC. Encoded protein: CAGGFLDSGANVLTF.

The chain recombines TRBV6-5 with TRBJ2-1; a weak D match, TRBD2 (5 bases). There are 15 residues in the CDR3. From germline, CDR1 is MNHEY and CDR2 SVGAGI. Trimming removed 6 bases at V and 2 bases at J, with 14 bases between. The CDR3 region has the DNA TGTGCCAGCAGCCCCTCGGGGTTCGCCTACAATGAGCAGTTCTTC. Translating it yields CASSPSGFAYNEQFF.

The rearrangement uses TRBV28 and TRBJ1-6, with 8 bases lining up with TRBD1. V lost 2 bases to trimming and J lost 9 bases; unmatched junction nucleotides: 6. The CDR3 is made up of 15 amino acids. Looked up from germline, CDR1 is MDHEN and CDR2 is SYDVKM. CDR3 nucleotides: TGTGCCAGCAGTTTAGGACAGGGCTCGACTTCACCCCTCCACTTT. Translating it yields CASSLGQGSTSPLHF.

This clone has just a few counts. This chain joins TRBV11-2 and TRBJ2-1; TRBD1 is a possible D gene (6 bases). Trimming took off 3 bases at V and 2 bases at J, with 11 bases between the two ends. The CDR3 contains 15 residues. The germline CDR1 and CDR2 sequences are SGHAT and FQNNGV. CDR3 bases: TGTGCCAGCAGCTTCAGTGCAGGGGCCTACAATGAGCAGTTCTTC. Its protein product is CASSFSAGAYNEQFF.

The V gene is TRBV19, the J gene TRBJ2-2; 15 nucleotides align to TRBD2. The CDR3 extends over 19 amino acids. With 4 bases clipped from V and 0 bases from J, the junction kept 6 bases outside the gene matches. Germline V CDR1 and CDR2: LNHDA, SQIVND (reference sequence). CDR3: CASSKGLAGGLANTGELFF. CDR3 in DNA: TGTGCCAGTAGTAAGGGACTAGCGGGGGGACTAGCGAACACCGGGGAGCTGTTTTTT.